Given below is one T cell receptor beta chain in context. This specimen belongs to a study of T cell repertoires in ileal Crohn's disease. Across the study: About half of patients got postoperative therapy: roughly 12 thiopurines, fewer than 20 anti-TNF. Biopsies of the neoterminal ileum at postoperative colonoscopy form M6 samples.

Data came from immunoSEQ multiplex PCR; TCRdb stores just in-frame clones and leaves some out. This table holds 300 to 400 clones, more than 85% found once. As for time point: neoterminal ileum biopsy at postoperative endoscopy, about 6 months after surgery. There are 15 residues in the CDR3. The germline V gene encodes CDR1 SGHTA and CDR2 FQGNSA. V gave up 0 bases and J gave up 0 bases, with 9 bases separating them. The chain uses TRBV7-2 and TRBJ2-7; maybe TRBD1 (5 bases). This TCR was recovered from an adult with Crohn's disease. Input material: ileal tissue. CDR3 coding DNA: TGTGCCAGCAGCTTAGCACCAGGGCCCTCCTACGAGCAGTACTTC. It yields the protein CASSLAPGPSYEQYF.